This entry lists 17 T cell receptor beta chains sequenced from one sample in a study of control samples from healthy donors and cancer patients. Repertoires were generated with immunoSEQ multiplex PCR, while TCRdb's copy carries only in-frame clones and drops some. The sample contains some 99,000 clones, around 89% of which appear only once. The sample was blood. The receptors were sampled from a woman between 45 and 65 years old in good health.

In nucleotides, the CDR3 is TGTGCCAGCAGCCAAGAACCGGGCCCGACGTCTGGCTACACCTTC. Amino acid sequence: CASSQEPGPTSGYTF. V is TRBV9 and J is TRBJ1-2; D uncertain. The germline CDR1 and CDR2 sequences are SGDLS and YYNGEE. Deletions cut 4 bases from V and 7 bases from J, with 20 bases between. This CDR3 has 15 amino acids.

The chain combines TRBV7-9 with TRBJ2-1; weak D call: TRBD2 (6 bases). With 5 bases removed from V and 10 bases from J, the gap between germline ends came to 18 bases. CDR1 is SEHNR and CDR2 is FQNEAQ in the germline V gene (reference sequence). This CDR3 region has 14 residues. The CDR3 region is CASSPRTAGGEQFF. The DNA of the CDR3 is TGTGCCAGCAGCCCTCGGACCGCCGGAGGGGAGCAGTTCTTC.

This clone occurred once. The chain employs TRBV7-9 and TRBJ2-7, with D unclear. This CDR3 has 14 residues. The germline V gene has CDR1 SEHNR and CDR2 FQNEAQ (reference sequence). Trimming stripped 3 bases from V and 0 bases from J, with 9 bases between. This chain's CDR3 is CASSFDTNSYEQYF. The CDR3, as DNA: TGTGCCAGCAGCTTCGACACCAACTCCTACGAGCAGTACTTC.

The chain links TRBV4-2 to TRBJ2-7, with a weak D call TRBD1 (5 bases). Trimming pared 2 bases from V and 5 bases from J, leaving 31 bases between. The CDR3 runs 20 residues. Germline V gives CDR1 LGHNA, CDR2 YNFKEQ. DNA of the CDR3: TGTGCCAGCAGCCAATTTTGGTTAGTTTCTCGAATCGACAGAGACGACGAGCAGTACTTC. Translated, it gives CASSQFWLVSRIDRDDEQYF.

The chain couples TRBV19 to TRBJ1-6, with D perhaps TRBD1 (6 bases). Germline loops: CDR1 LNHDA, CDR2 SQIVND (reference sequence). Trimming stripped 7 bases from V and 7 bases from J, with 14 bases between. The CDR3 sequence is 14 residues long. The CDR3, as DNA: TGTGCCAGTATGGGAGACAGGATGAATTCACCCCTCCACTTT. This encodes CASMGDRMNSPLHF.

The V and J genes are TRBV5-1 and TRBJ1-2; the D gene is possibly TRBD1 (6 bases). V was trimmed by 5 bases and J by 4 bases, leaving 12 bases between them. CDR3 length: 13 residues. Looked up from germline, CDR1 is SGHRS and CDR2 is YFSETQ. CDR3 amino acids: CASRDSNFYGYTF. The CDR3 DNA follows: TGCGCCAGCAGGGACAGCAACTTCTATGGCTACACCTTC.

A single count supports this clone. A junction end diverges from the germline sequence, so it may reflect a read error. The CDR3 reads CAGSPDGASSYEQYF. Written as DNA, the CDR3 is TGCGCCGGCAGCCCGGACGGTGCTAGCTCCTACGAGCAGTACTTC. V is TRBV5-1 and J is TRBJ2-7; no firm D call. This CDR3 has 15 amino acids. CDR1 and CDR2 (germline): SGHRS, YFSETQ.

The gene calls are TRBV19 and TRBJ1-2; tentative D call: TRBD1 (5 bases). Trimming cost V 7 bases and J 8 bases, with 14 bases left between them. CDR3 length: 12 amino acids. From germline, CDR1 is LNHDA and CDR2 SQIVND (reference sequence). The CDR3 loop is CASTEGIRGYTF. The CDR3, as DNA: TGTGCCAGTACGGAGGGGATCAGGGGCTACACCTTC.

V gene TRBV15 combines with J gene TRBJ1-3, with 7 bases matching TRBD1. This CDR3 contains 16 residues. V lost 1 base, J lost 2 bases, and 5 bases stayed unmatched. Germline V gene lookup returns CDR1 LNHNV and CDR2 YYDKDF (reference sequence). The CDR3 DNA follows: TGTGCCACCAGCAGAGGACAGGGCAGGGCTGGAAACACCATATATTTT. Encoded protein: CATSRGQGRAGNTIYF. Together with reference TRBV15 and TRBJ1-3, the CDR3 gives the full variable domain: DAMVIQNPRYQVTQFGKPVTLSCSQTLNHNVMYWYQQKSSQAPKLLFHYYDKDFNNEADTPDNFQSRRPNTSFCFLDIRSPGLGDTAMYLCATSRGQGRAGNTIYFGEGSWLTVV.

The rearrangement uses TRBV14 and TRBJ2-6, with a weak D call TRBD2 (5 bases). The germline gives CDR1 SGHDN, CDR2 FVKESK. V was cut by 0 bases and J by 2 bases, with 11 bases left in between. This CDR3 has 17 amino acids. CDR3 sequence reads: CASSQDGSGAGANVLTF. The CDR3 coding sequence is TGTGCCAGCAGCCAAGATGGATCCGGGGCTGGGGCCAACGTCCTGACTTTC.

This chain joins TRBV7-9 and TRBJ1-1, with a weak D call TRBD1 (6 bases). The CDR3 consists of 15 residues. Germline loops: CDR1 SEHNR, CDR2 FQNEAQ (reference sequence). Trimming pared 0 bases from V and 1 base from J, leaving 9 bases between. The CDR3 DNA reads TGTGCCAGCAGCTTAGCGACAGGCAAGAACACTGAAGCTTTCTTT. Residues: CASSLATGKNTEAFF.

CDR3 nucleotides: TGTGCCAGCTCAGGACAGATTAACACTGAAGCTTTCTTT. This translates into CASSGQINTEAFF. This rearrangement joins TRBV18 to TRBJ1-1, with D maybe TRBD1 (6 bases). Germline lookup yields CDR1 KGHSH and CDR2 LQKENI. The CDR3 is made up of 13 amino acids. Trimming removed 5 bases from V and 2 bases from J, with 9 bases in between.

This chain uses TRBV5-1 with TRBJ2-1; D is uncertain. V lost 0 bases, J lost 1 base, and 11 bases lay in between. The CDR3 has 16 residues. Germline loops: CDR1 SGHRS, CDR2 YFSETQ. The CDR3 spells CASSLVPTNSYNEQFF. The CDR3 DNA is TGCGCCAGCAGCTTGGTTCCTACTAATTCCTACAATGAGCAGTTCTTC.

V usage is TRBV29-1 and J usage is TRBJ2-1; possibly TRBD1 for D (6 bases). Germline V lookup: CDR1 SQVTM, CDR2 ANQGSEA. Trimming took off 2 bases at V and 6 bases at J, with 20 bases between the two ends. This CDR3 has 16 amino acids. In nucleotides, the CDR3 is TGCAGCGTTGAACGGCTAGACAGGCCCGAACCCAATGAGCAGTTCTTC. Its translation: CSVERLDRPEPNEQFF.

This chain links TRBV4-3 with TRBJ2-3; no firm D call. The germline gives CDR1 LGHNA, CDR2 YSLEER. V was clipped by 0 bases and J by 2 bases, with 3 bases between them. This CDR3 is built from 13 residues. The CDR3 DNA reads TGCGCCAGCAGCCAAGACCTCACAGATACGCAGTATTTT. It translates to CASSQDLTDTQYF.

The chain carries TRBV4-1 and TRBJ1-5; D remains unclear. Per germline, CDR1 MGHRA and CDR2 YSYEKL. CDR3 length equals 15 residues. Trimming removed 1 base at V and 4 bases at J, with 11 bases between. In nucleotides, the CDR3 is TGCGCCAGCAGCCAAGGAATCGCGGGAAATCAGCCCCAGCATTTT. This codes for CASSQGIAGNQPQHF.

The CDR3 region has the DNA TGCGCCAGCAGCTTTCAAGGACAGGTGAACACTGAAGCTTTCTTT. Protein: CASSFQGQVNTEAFF. J is TRBJ1-1 and V is TRBV5-1; TRBD1 agrees at 7 bases. The CDR3 length is 15 residues. V trimming: 2 bases; J trimming: 0 bases; junction bases outside the gene matches: 4. CDR1 SGHRS and CDR2 YFSETQ come from the germline V gene.